This paragraph reports one T cell receptor (beta chain). No antigen is known for it. These data are taken from a study of Tregs in tolerant kidney transplant recipients. Findings and caveats of the study: The small number of patients limits these findings pending further validation.

The CDR3 is made up of 15 amino acids. Germline loops: CDR1 WNHNN, CDR2 SYGVQD (reference sequence). V shed 10 bases, J shed 4 bases, and the junction held 11 bases outside the gene matches. Assay: immunoSEQ multiplex PCR; the TCRdb copy retains only in-frame clones and omits some. This repertoire shows 98,000 or so clones, 90% found once; its top ten account for about 0.35%. The sample consisted of CD4+ T cells from blood, taken before the transplant. This chain joins TRBV10-1 and TRBJ2-1; 9 bases fit TRBD2. The TCR sequence derives from a human donor who received a combined kidney and bone marrow transplant. The DNA for the CDR3 is TGCGCCAACACCCCGAGACTAGCGGCATACAATGAGCAGTTCTTC. Residues: CANTPRLAAYNEQFF.